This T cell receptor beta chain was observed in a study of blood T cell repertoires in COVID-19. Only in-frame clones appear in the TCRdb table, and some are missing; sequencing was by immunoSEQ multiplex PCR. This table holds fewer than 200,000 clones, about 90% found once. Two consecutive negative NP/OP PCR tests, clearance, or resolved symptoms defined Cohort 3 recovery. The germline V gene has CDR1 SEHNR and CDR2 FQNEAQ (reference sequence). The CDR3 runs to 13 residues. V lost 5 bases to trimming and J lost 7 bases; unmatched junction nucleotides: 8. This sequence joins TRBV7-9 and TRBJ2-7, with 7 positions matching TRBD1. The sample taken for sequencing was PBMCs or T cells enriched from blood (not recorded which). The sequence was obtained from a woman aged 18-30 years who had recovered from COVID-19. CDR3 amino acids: CASSLQYRGEQYF. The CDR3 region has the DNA TGTGCCAGCAGCCTCCAATACAGGGGTGAGCAGTACTTC.